These 24 T cell receptor beta chains originate from one sample sequenced in a study of blood T cell repertoires in COVID-19. Clones were sequenced by immunoSEQ multiplex PCR, and TCRdb holds only the in-frame ones, with some missing. This sample carries under 110,000 clones, roughly four fifths of them seen once, and the ten largest clones take roughly 6%. The sample consisted of peripheral blood. The receptors here all came from a man aged 80 or over with COVID-19, enrolled during active disease.

This clone was observed a handful of times. This rearrangement joins TRBV3-1 (or the pseudogene TRBV3-2) to TRBJ2-1; 11 nucleotides agree with TRBD2. Germline V gene lookup returns CDR1 LGHDT and CDR2 YNNKEL (reference sequence). J was trimmed by 5 bases and V by 4 bases; bases with no gene match: 4. The CDR3 totals 15 residues. The CDR3: CASSPLAGGNNEQFF. The CDR3 DNA follows: TGTGCCAGCAGCCCGTTAGCGGGAGGGAACAATGAGCAGTTCTTC.

The chain has TRBV11-2 and TRBJ1-2, with D unclear. The ends were cut back, 4 bases at V and 3 bases at J, with 12 bases in the middle. Germline CDR1 SGHAT, CDR2 FQNNGV. This CDR3 is built from 14 residues. The CDR3 sequence is CASSSGSQDYGYTF. CDR3 sequence (DNA): TGTGCCAGCAGCTCTGGTTCCCAGGACTATGGCTACACCTTC.

The chain links TRBV7-9 to TRBJ1-1; 8 bases are shared with TRBD1. Looked up from germline, CDR1 is SEHNR and CDR2 is FQNEAQ (reference sequence). The CDR3 consists of 14 residues. V gave up 5 bases and J gave up 5 bases; unmatched junction bases: 7. The CDR3 nucleotides read TGTGCCAGCAGCCCTCAGGGGGCACTAACTGAAGCTTTCTTT. Residues: CASSPQGALTEAFF.

This clone was recorded a few times. The chain is built from TRBV6-5 and TRBJ1-1; tentative D call: TRBD1 (6 bases). V was trimmed by 2 bases and J by 4 bases, leaving 14 bases between them. The CDR3 consists of 15 residues. CDR1 MNHEY and CDR2 SVGAGI come from the germline V gene. The CDR3 loop reads CASSYGTRGATEAFF. In nucleotides, the CDR3 is TGTGCCAGCAGTTACGGGACACGGGGGGCCACTGAAGCTTTCTTT.

This chain links TRBV6-2 or TRBV6-3 with TRBJ1-2; TRBD1 might be the D (6 bases). The CDR3 spans 14 residues. CDR1 and CDR2 from the germline V gene are MNHEY and SVGEGT. Trimming removed 2 bases at V and 3 bases at J, with 10 bases between. The CDR3 nucleotides read TGTGCCAGCAGTTACGGGGCAGGGGACTATGGCTACACCTTC. Residues: CASSYGAGDYGYTF.

This sequence joins TRBV13 and TRBJ1-1; no firm D call. Per germline, CDR1 PRHDT and CDR2 FYEKMQ (reference sequence). Deletions cut 1 base from V and 5 bases from J, with 11 bases between. This CDR3 contains 14 residues. CDR3 DNA sequence: TGTGCCAGCAGCTTAGCTAAGGGAGGGACTGAAGCTTTCTTT. Amino acids: CASSLAKGGTEAFF.

The chain combines TRBV19 with TRBJ1-6; TRBD1 is a possible D gene (5 bases). V was trimmed by 7 bases and J by 6 bases, leaving 16 bases between them. This CDR3 has 15 residues. CDR1 is LNHDA, CDR2 SQIVND, per germline (reference sequence). The chain's CDR3 is CASTAGHQGNSPLHF. In DNA form, the CDR3 reads TGTGCCAGTACCGCCGGACACCAGGGTAATTCACCCCTCCACTTT.

The chain has TRBV28 and TRBJ2-3; no clear D. V was trimmed by 9 bases and J by 10 bases, leaving 5 bases between them. The CDR3 has 8 amino acids. Looked up from germline, CDR1 is MDHEN and CDR2 is SYDVKM. In nucleotides, the CDR3 is TGTGCCAGGTCGGCGCAGTATTTT. Translation: CARSAQYF.

This chain uses TRBV12-3 or TRBV12-4 with TRBJ1-2; TRBD1 matches 9 bases. There are 13 residues in the CDR3. After removal of 5 bases from V and 4 bases from J, the junction contained 2 bases not matched to a gene. This CDR3 is CASSEGQGYGYTF. The CDR3 nucleotides are TGTGCCAGCAGTGAGGGACAGGGCTATGGCTACACCTTC.

The CDR3 region is CASSERAGEGLEQYF. CDR3 nucleotides: TGTGCCAGCAGTGAACGAGCGGGAGAGGGGCTCGAGCAGTACTTC. The J gene is TRBJ2-7, the V gene TRBV2; 8 bases map to TRBD2. V dropped 2 bases and J dropped 6; count of bases not matched to a gene: 9. CDR1 is SNHLY and CDR2 is FYNNEI in the germline V gene. CDR3 length equals 15 residues.

The chain recombines TRBV7-6 with TRBJ1-4; D is possibly TRBD1 (6 bases). V was pared by 1 base and J by 14 bases, with 23 bases between. The CDR3 runs 16 residues. The germline V gene has CDR1 SGHVS and CDR2 FNYEAQ. DNA of the CDR3: TGTGCCAGCAGCTTAGATCCGAGGACAGAATATGCTAAGCTGTTTTTT. Translation gives CASSLDPRTEYAKLFF. The full variable domain, completed using reference TRBV7-6 and TRBJ1-4, is GAGVSQSPRYKVTKRGQDVALRCDPISGHVSLYWYRQALGQGPEFLTYFNYEAQQDKSGLPNDRFSAERPEGSISTLTIQRTEQRDSAMYRCASSLDPRTEYAKLFFGSGTQLSVL.

The chain is built from TRBV7-2 and TRBJ2-7, with D maybe TRBD1 (5 bases). The CDR3 contains 13 residues. The V end lost 4 bases, the J end lost 4 bases, and 11 bases lay between the germline ends. Germline CDR1 SGHTA, CDR2 FQGNSA. DNA for the CDR3: TGTGCCAGCAGCTATACTCAGGGTTACGAGCAGTACTTC. Its protein product is CASSYTQGYEQYF.

The chain employs TRBV9 and TRBJ1-4; possible D gene TRBD1, 6 bases. The CDR3 length is 15 residues. Germline CDR1 and CDR2: SGDLS and YYNGEE. Trimming removed 5 bases from V and 5 bases from J, with 16 bases in between. CDR3 coding DNA: TGTGCCAGCAGGGACCCAGGACAGATGAATGAAAAACTGTTTTTT. This translates into CASRDPGQMNEKLFF.

The V call is TRBV15, the J call TRBJ1-3, with D maybe TRBD1 (6 bases). Trimming cost V 1 base and J 4 bases, with 8 bases left between them. CDR3 length: 14 residues. Germline lookup yields CDR1 LNHNV and CDR2 YYDKDF (reference sequence). This chain's CDR3 is CATSRGTAGNTIYF. The CDR3 nucleotides read TGTGCCACCAGCAGAGGGACAGCCGGAAACACCATATATTTT.

This clone was recorded only once. This chain links TRBV29-1 with TRBJ1-3, with 10 positions matching TRBD1. CDR1 SQVTM and CDR2 ANQGSEA come from the germline V gene. V trimming: 5 bases; J trimming: 2 bases; junction bases outside the gene matches: 6. CDR3 length: 15 amino acids. The CDR3 DNA reads TGCAGCGTTTCACCGGGACAGGGGCCTGGAAACACCATATATTTT. It translates to CSVSPGQGPGNTIYF.

The gene calls are TRBV7-9 and TRBJ1-6, with D unresolved. Germline loops: CDR1 SEHNR, CDR2 FQNEAQ (reference sequence). The germline V and J ends were trimmed by 5 bases and 3 bases, with 17 bases remaining between them. This CDR3 has 17 amino acids. CDR3 nucleotide sequence: TGTGCCAGCAGCCCCAGCGGCGGCAGGAGCTATAATTCACCCCTCCACTTT. Residues: CASSPSGGRSYNSPLHF.

The V and J genes are TRBV29-1 and TRBJ1-1; D might be TRBD1 (5 bases). Germline CDR1 and CDR2: SQVTM and ANQGSEA. The CDR3 loop spans 14 amino acids. V was trimmed by 5 bases and J by 1 base, leaving 14 bases between them. CDR3 nucleotides: TGCAGCGTTATTCCCAGGGTCGCGAACACTGAAGCTTTCTTT. The encoded protein is CSVIPRVANTEAFF. The complete variable domain, with remaining parts taken from reference TRBV29-1 and TRBJ1-1, reads SAVISQKPSRDICQRGTSLTIQCQVDSQVTMMFWYRQQPGQSLTLIATANQGSEATYESGFVIDKFPISRPNLTFSTLTVSNMSPEDSSIYLCSVIPRVANTEAFFGQGTRLTVV.

The chain recombines TRBV15 with TRBJ2-3, with 9 positions matching TRBD2. Germline V gives CDR1 LNHNV, CDR2 YYDKDF (reference sequence). The J segment lost 3 bases and the V segment lost 7 bases, leaving 8 bases of the junction unmatched. There are 15 residues in the CDR3. The DNA of the CDR3 is TGTGCCACCACACCGGGACTAGCATTTACAGATACGCAGTATTTT. Translated, it gives CATTPGLAFTDTQYF.

This clone has only one observation. This chain joins TRBV16 and TRBJ1-2, with D perhaps TRBD1 (5 bases). Germline V gene sequence: CDR1 KGHSY, CDR2 FQNENV. Trimming left V 0 bases short and J 4 bases short, with 12 bases between. CDR3 size: 15 residues. The CDR3 reads CASSQSNRRGYGYTF. The CDR3 DNA sequence: TGTGCCAGCAGCCAATCGAACAGGAGGGGCTATGGCTACACCTTC.

This clone has only one observation. The chain uses TRBV9 and TRBJ2-3; 9 bases are a match to TRBD2. Trimming took 4 bases from V and 6 from J; bases not matched to a gene: 12. Germline assignment: CDR1 SGDLS and CDR2 YYNGEE. The CDR3 is 16 residues long. The CDR3 sequence: CASSPGYSGSGDTQYF. CDR3 coding DNA: TGTGCCAGCAGCCCGGGATATAGCGGGAGTGGCGATACGCAGTATTTT.

This clone was seen a handful of times. This sequence joins TRBV10-3 and TRBJ2-1; 7 bases fit TRBD2. V shed 5 bases, J shed 6 bases, and the junction held 7 bases outside the gene matches. The germline gives CDR1 ENHRY, CDR2 SYGVKD. The CDR3 loop spans 14 amino acids. Here the CDR3 reads CAISQRDVGNEQFF. The CDR3 coding sequence is TGTGCCATCAGTCAGCGGGATGTAGGCAATGAGCAGTTCTTC.

This clone was recorded only once. J is TRBJ1-1 and V is TRBV28; D gene uncertain. Trimming pared 6 bases from V and 4 bases from J, leaving 18 bases between. The CDR3 totals 15 residues. The germline V gene encodes CDR1 MDHEN and CDR2 SYDVKM. CDR3 bases: TGTGCCAGCAGCCACGTCGGTGGGCTGGGCACTGAAGCTTTCTTT. Its protein is CASSHVGGLGTEAFF.

This clone appeared once. The chain links TRBV28 to TRBJ1-4; 7 bases are shared with TRBD1. The germline V gene has CDR1 MDHEN and CDR2 SYDVKM. This CDR3 comprises 17 residues. V lost 4 bases to trimming and J lost 8 bases; unmatched junction nucleotides: 16. CDR3 loop: CASSSPSSTGLGEKLFF. CDR3 bases: TGTGCCAGCAGTTCGCCCTCCTCGACAGGGCTTGGAGAAAAACTGTTTTTT.

The rearrangement joins TRBV11-2 to TRBJ2-1, with TRBD2 identical over 8 bases. Germline-derived CDR1 and CDR2 are SGHAT and FQNNGV. The V gene end was trimmed by 3 bases and the J gene end by 5 bases; junction bases not matched to a gene: 6. The CDR3 covers 15 residues. The CDR3 bases are TGTGCCAGCAGCTTTACTAGCGGAGCAAACAATGAGCAGTTCTTC. Its translation is CASSFTSGANNEQFF.